This T cell receptor (beta chain) was recovered during a study of tumor-infiltrating lymphocytes in oesophageal squamous cell carcinoma. In TCRdb, the PCR reads were re-called with MiXCR into one record per CDR3 protein. The table includes roughly 21,000 distinct CDR3 sequences, around two fifths detected once. Germline assignment: CDR1 SGHVS and CDR2 FNYEAQ. CDR3 length: 14 amino acids. Points on this clonotype: Germline is not matched at one junction end, which may reflect a read error.

The V and J genes are TRBV7-6 and TRBJ2-5, with TRBD2 matching 8 bases. The sequencing sample was made of esophageal tumor tissue. The receptor's source is a male donor with esophageal squamous cell carcinoma. The CDR3 DNA sequence: TGTGCCAGCAGCCCCAGGACTAGCTTGAATGAGCAGTTATTC. Protein: CASSPRTSLNEQLF.